This T cell receptor beta chain was profiled in a study of human T cells and chemical hapten exposure. Turning to the study itself: Scalp application of diphenylcyclopropenone was performed weekly in patients across the entire roughly 24-week study.

Regarding this clonotype: Its cognate antigen is unknown.

CDR3 size: 13 residues. Germline V lookup: CDR1 SGHTA, CDR2 FQGNSA. Between the trimmed V and J ends, which lost 5 bases and 1 base, there was a span of 8 bases. As for treatment: therapeutic diphenylcyclopropenone sensitization with weekly scalp DPC. During construction of the library, unique molecular identifiers were attached to individual cDNA molecules for quantitative, reproducible TCR counting. TCRdb reprocessed the reads via MiXCR and lists one record per CDR3 protein. This sample has some 570 distinct CDR3 sequences, with roughly nine tenths found just once. General observations from the study: High-frequency TCRs, those above 1 in 1000, stayed the same after DPC sensitization. Alopecia affected the donors, so their immune response may differ from healthy people's.

Sequences were derived from whole blood, sampled before DPC sensitization or 2, 6, or about 24 weeks after (not recorded which). The chain recombines TRBV7-2 with TRBJ1-1; D possibly corresponds to TRBD1 (5 bases). This clonotype was obtained from an adult with alopecia areata. Some clones in this sample may be carry-over from other donors' samples. This table probably holds off-target reads from a library built for another chain. The CDR3: CASSDTGNTEAFF. The CDR3 region has the DNA TGTGCCAGCAGCGATACAGGGAACACTGAAGCTTTCTTT.